This entry lists 16 T cell receptor beta chains sequenced from one sample in a study of T-cell reconstitution after alpha-beta-depleted transplantation in children. Unique molecular identifiers were incorporated when the TCRbeta library was constructed. TCRdb itself ran the PCR reads through MiXCR, one entry per CDR3 protein. This sample has about 270,000 distinct CDR3 sequences; 9.5% to 10% occur once, and the top ten carry around 10%. The specimen comprised PBMCs from the stem cell graft donor, sampled from the stem cell graft. The receptor set was obtained from a human donor who donated a stem cell graft to a child with SCID.

The CDR3 protein is CASSLSGIFVYEQYF. The CDR3 DNA follows: TGTGCCAGCAGCCTATCGGGGATTTTTGTCTACGAGCAGTACTTC. The chain links TRBV11-2 to TRBJ2-7, with a tentative D call TRBD2 (5 bases). Germline loops: CDR1 SGHAT, CDR2 FQNNGV. The V gene lost 5 bases and the J gene lost 3 bases, with 17 bases spanning the gap. This CDR3 spans 15 amino acids.

This sequence joins TRBV10-3 and TRBJ2-1; the D gene could be TRBD1 or TRBD2 (7 bases each). Looked up from germline, CDR1 is ENHRY and CDR2 is SYGVKD. Trimming stripped 7 bases from V and 8 bases from J, with 24 bases between. This CDR3 contains 16 residues. The DNA for the CDR3 is TGTGCCATCAAAAAACAGGGGCCCAGCGGGGTCGATGAGCAGTTCTTC. This codes for CAIKKQGPSGVDEQFF.

This clonotype was seen a handful of times. The junction departs from the called germline gene at one end, perhaps through a read error. This chain uses TRBV7-7 with TRBJ2-2; D is possibly TRBD1 (6 bases). The CDR3 has 16 amino acids. CDR1 is SSHAT, CDR2 FNYEAQ, per germline (reference sequence). CDR3 residues: CASSYATGTNTGELFF. The CDR3 DNA is TGTGCTAGCAGCTACGCTACAGGGACGAACACCGGGGAGCTGTTTTTT. Full variable domain (remainder filled in from reference TRBV7-7 and TRBJ2-2): GAGVSQSPRYKVTKRGQDVTLRCDPISSHATLYWYQQALGQGPEFLTYFNYEAQPDKSGLPSDRFSAERPEGSISTLTIQRTEQRDSAMYRCASSYATGTNTGELFFGEGSRLTVL.

This clonotype turned up a few times. The chain carries TRBV20-1 and TRBJ1-1; 7 bases are a match to TRBD1. With 6 bases clipped from V and 2 bases from J, the junction kept 9 bases outside the gene matches. The CDR3 runs to 14 residues. In germline, CDR1 is DFQATT, CDR2 SNEGSKA (reference sequence). This CDR3 is CSARAGQHNTEAFF. As DNA, the CDR3 is TGCAGTGCGCGGGCGGGACAGCATAACACTGAAGCTTTCTTT.

This clonotype was recorded at least ten times. The V call is TRBV2, the J call TRBJ2-3; 7 nucleotides line up with TRBD2. From germline, CDR1 is SNHLY and CDR2 FYNNEI. Trimming at V came to 3 bases and at J to 0 bases, leaving 3 bases not matched to a gene. The CDR3 covers 15 residues. The CDR3 DNA is TGTGCCAGCAGTGATTTCGGGGGGAGCACAGATACGCAGTATTTT. It is translated as CASSDFGGSTDTQYF.

The table lists this clonotype with a few counts. The rearrangement uses TRBV7-3 and TRBJ2-3, with D hard to call. The CDR3 runs 13 residues. V gave up 1 base and J gave up 6 bases, with 8 bases separating them. Germline V CDR1 and CDR2: SGHTA, FQGTGA. The CDR3 DNA is TGTGCCAGCAGCTTAATAGAGGCCGATACGCAGTATTTT. Its protein product is CASSLIEADTQYF.

This clonotype has just a few counts. This sequence joins TRBV5-1 and TRBJ1-3; 8 bases line up with TRBD1. Germline CDR1 and CDR2: SGHRS and YFSETQ. The CDR3 totals 12 residues. After removal of 6 bases from V and 8 bases from J, the junction contained 4 bases not matched to a gene. DNA of the CDR3: TGCGCCAGCACCGGACAGGGACACACCATATATTTT. The encoded protein is CASTGQGHTIYF.

V is TRBV14 and J is TRBJ1-1; D remains unclear. V lost 6 bases and J 1 base, leaving 9 bases between the germline ends. This CDR3 spans 13 amino acids. CDR1 and CDR2 (germline): SGHDN, FVKESK. The DNA for the CDR3 is TGTGCCAGCAGGGACCCAGAGAACACTGAAGCTTTCTTT. Its translation: CASRDPENTEAFF. Full variable domain (remainder filled in from reference TRBV14 and TRBJ1-1): EAGVTQFPSHSVIEKGQTVTLRCDPISGHDNLYWYRRVMGKEIKFLLHFVKESKQDESGMPNNRFLAERTGGTYSTLKVQPAELEDSGVYFCASRDPENTEAFFGQGTRLTVV.

This clonotype has ten or more counts. The chain joins TRBV2 to TRBJ2-5; 8 bases are a match to TRBD1. Per germline, CDR1 SNHLY and CDR2 FYNNEI. Trimming cost V 4 bases and J 2 bases; bases outside gene matches: 3. CDR3 size: 14 residues. The CDR3 DNA reads as TGTGCCAGCAGTGTGGACAGGGATCAAGAGACCCAGTACTTC. This translates into CASSVDRDQETQYF.

This clonotype came up a few times. This chain connects TRBV12-3 or TRBV12-4 to TRBJ2-1, with D tentatively TRBD1 (6 bases). This CDR3 comprises 14 residues. V dropped 4 bases and J dropped 9 bases, with 16 bases sitting between them. CDR3: CASSYNRVGGEQFF. CDR3 DNA: TGTGCCAGCAGTTATAACAGGGTGGGCGGTGAGCAGTTCTTC.

This clonotype was picked up many times. The CDR3 spells CASSPAGDTGELFF. DNA for the CDR3: TGTGCCAGCAGCCCAGCGGGGGACACCGGGGAGCTGTTTTTT. The chain combines TRBV3-1 with TRBJ2-2, with TRBD2 matching 8 bases. Germline V gene lookup returns CDR1 LGHDT and CDR2 YNNKEL (reference sequence). CDR3 length: 14 amino acids. V was pared by 4 bases and J by 3 bases, with 1 base of the junction left unmatched.

This clonotype has a count of ten or more. The chain recombines TRBV20-1 with TRBJ2-4; a possible D gene is TRBD2 (5 bases). CDR3 length equals 15 residues. CDR1 and CDR2 (germline): DFQATT, SNEGSKA (reference sequence). V was clipped by 3 bases and J by 1 base, with 13 bases between them. CDR3 nucleotide sequence: TGCAGTGCTAGCGCGGGCAGGTCGGCCAAAAACATTCAGTACTTC. Its translation is CSASAGRSAKNIQYF.

The chain is built from TRBV14 and TRBJ1-2, with D unresolved. The germline V gene encodes CDR1 SGHDN and CDR2 FVKESK. Trimming shortened V by 0 bases and J by 7 bases, and 12 bases separated the two germline ends. The CDR3 has 14 residues. This chain's CDR3 is CASSQEATMGGYTF. The DNA of the CDR3 is TGTGCCAGCAGCCAAGAGGCGACAATGGGTGGCTACACCTTC. Full variable domain (missing parts from reference TRBV14 and TRBJ1-2): EAGVTQFPSHSVIEKGQTVTLRCDPISGHDNLYWYRRVMGKEIKFLLHFVKESKQDESGMPNNRFLAERTGGTYSTLKVQPAELEDSGVYFCASSQEATMGGYTFGSGTRLTVV.

The chain recombines TRBV10-3 with TRBJ2-3, with 7 bases aligning to TRBD2. The V gene end was trimmed by 0 bases and the J gene end by 6 bases; junction bases not matched to a gene: 12. The CDR3 consists of 17 residues. Germline lookup yields CDR1 ENHRY and CDR2 SYGVKD. The CDR3, as DNA: TGTGCCATCAGTGAGTCGAAGGAGACTAGCCCCCCGGATACGCAGTATTTT. Amino acids: CAISESKETSPPDTQYF.

The rearrangement links TRBV18 to TRBJ1-2; 7 bases line up with TRBD1. V shed 3 bases and J 2 bases; nucleotides not matched to a gene: 6. The CDR3 is made up of 15 amino acids. The germline V gene has CDR1 KGHSH and CDR2 LQKENI. The CDR3 spells CASSPFGQDNYGYTF. The CDR3 DNA is TGTGCCAGCTCACCTTTCGGACAGGACAACTATGGCTACACCTTC.

Only a few counts were recorded for this clonotype. The chain recombines TRBV12-3 or TRBV12-4 with TRBJ2-1; 13 bases fit TRBD2. V trimming: 5 bases; J trimming: 7 bases; junction bases outside the gene matches: 11. This CDR3 region has 17 residues. CDR3 DNA sequence: TGTGCCAGCAGTCCCATCTCACTAGCGGGGGGGCTGAATGAGCAGTTCTTC. It encodes CASSPISLAGGLNEQFF.